These 17 T cell receptor beta chains were all obtained from the same sample, sequenced in a study of blood T cell repertoires in COVID-19. Generated by immunoSEQ multiplex PCR, the TCRdb table keeps only in-frame clones and is missing some. This table has tens of thousands of clones, approximately 84% appearing once. Input material: peripheral blood. The receptors derive from a man between 60 and 70 years old with COVID-19, enrolled during active disease.

The chain links TRBV2 to TRBJ2-1, with D perhaps matching TRBD2 (5 bases). Germline CDR1 reads SNHLY; CDR2 reads FYNNEI. The CDR3 consists of 15 residues. Trimming pared 1 base from V and 5 bases from J, leaving 12 bases between. CDR3 residues: CASSEGLRVHNEQFF. The DNA for the CDR3 is TGTGCCAGCAGTGAAGGGTTGAGGGTACACAATGAGCAGTTCTTC.

V and J are TRBV12-3 or TRBV12-4 and TRBJ1-1; unclear D gene. This CDR3 has 13 residues. V dropped 7 bases and J dropped 3 bases, with 12 bases sitting between them. CDR3 bases: TGTGCCAGCACTCTCATTAAGCACACTGAAGCTTTCTTT. Translation: CASTLIKHTEAFF.

This clone showed up just once. The chain is built from TRBV9 and TRBJ1-6, with TRBD1 matching 9 bases. The CDR3 sequence is 15 residues long. Germline CDR1 reads SGDLS; CDR2 reads YYNGEE. With V trimmed by 3 bases and J by 10 bases, 8 bases remained unmatched. The CDR3 is CASSAEDRGGSPLHF. In nucleotides, the CDR3 is TGTGCCAGCAGCGCCGAGGACAGGGGTGGCTCACCCCTCCACTTT.

The J gene is TRBJ1-1, the V gene TRBV3-1 (or the pseudogene TRBV3-2), with D maybe TRBD1 (5 bases). Trimming took 2 bases from V and 2 from J, leaving 12 bases between them. CDR1 is LGHDT and CDR2 is YNNKEL in the germline V gene (reference sequence). The CDR3 runs 15 residues. CDR3 in DNA: TGTGCCAGCAGCCAACCAGGGTTAGGTAACACTGAAGCTTTCTTT. Protein: CASSQPGLGNTEAFF.

The chain joins TRBV28 to TRBJ1-5; the match to TRBD1 covers 7 bases. The CDR3 totals 15 residues. Germline CDR1 is MDHEN and CDR2 is SYDVKM. The junction had 10 bases not matched to a gene; V was cut back by 11 bases and J by 0 bases. CDR3 sequence: CASLTGDDSNQPQHF. The CDR3 DNA is TGTGCCTCCCTAACAGGGGATGATAGCAATCAGCCCCAGCATTTT.

The chain links TRBV3-1 (or the pseudogene TRBV3-2) to TRBJ2-1, with D unresolved. V lost 1 base to trimming and J lost 3 bases, with 10 bases between them. CDR1 LGHDT and CDR2 YNNKEL come from the germline V gene (reference sequence). This CDR3 region has 15 residues. The CDR3 protein is CASSQGLGDYNEQFF. The CDR3 DNA is TGTGCCAGCAGCCAAGGTCTAGGAGACTACAATGAGCAGTTCTTC.

This clone was counted a single time. V gene TRBV30 combines with J gene TRBJ1-3; D ambiguous. This CDR3 region has 12 residues. With 5 bases removed from V and 2 bases from J, the gap between germline ends came to 7 bases. CDR1 is GTSNPN, CDR2 SVGIG, per germline (reference sequence). The DNA of the CDR3 is TGTGCCTGGGAATTCGCTGGAAACACCATATATTTT. Amino acid sequence: CAWEFAGNTIYF.

The chain employs TRBV11-2 and TRBJ1-6; TRBD1 matches 8 bases. CDR1 SGHAT and CDR2 FQNNGV come from the germline V gene. This CDR3 is built from 15 residues. J gave up 5 bases and V 4 bases, and 4 bases lay outside the gene matches. The CDR3 DNA follows: TGTGCCAGCAGCTCTTGGACAGGGAATAATTCACCCCTCCACTTT. This sequence encodes CASSSWTGNNSPLHF. Full variable domain (outside the CDR3, taken from reference TRBV11-2 and TRBJ1-6): EAGVAQSPRYKIIEKRQSVAFWCNPISGHATLYWYQQILGQGPKLLIQFQNNGVVDDSQLPKDRFSAERLKGVDSTLKIQPAKLEDSAVYLCASSSWTGNNSPLHFGNGTRLTVT.

The chain links TRBV5-4 to TRBJ1-1, with 11 positions matching TRBD1. CDR1 is SGHNT, CDR2 YYREEE, per germline (reference sequence). This CDR3 has 16 amino acids. After removal of 4 bases from V and 3 bases from J, the junction contained 8 bases not matched to a gene. The CDR3 DNA reads as TGTGCCAGCAGCCCCTCCCCGGACAGGGGGCACACTGAAGCTTTCTTT. Its protein product is CASSPSPDRGHTEAFF.

The chain is built from TRBV29-1 and TRBJ1-1; D possibly corresponds to TRBD1 (5 bases). The germline V and J ends were trimmed by 7 bases and 5 bases, with 17 bases remaining between them. This CDR3 is built from 13 residues. Per germline, CDR1 SQVTM and CDR2 ANQGSEA. CDR3 DNA: TGCAGCGGTCACCGGCAGGGCGGAACTGAAGCTTTCTTT. Protein sequence: CSGHRQGGTEAFF.

This rearrangement joins TRBV6-6 to TRBJ1-1, with no clear D. The CDR3 is 12 residues long. Germline V gene data show CDR1 as MNHNY and CDR2 as SVGAGI (reference sequence). The germline V and J ends were trimmed by 3 bases and 5 bases, with 7 bases remaining between them. The CDR3 coding sequence is TGTGCCAGCAGTTATCCAGCGACTGAAGCTTTCTTT. Amino acids: CASSYPATEAFF.

This clone was seen only once. The chain couples TRBV29-1 to TRBJ1-1, with D maybe TRBD1 (6 bases). Germline V gene sequence: CDR1 SQVTM, CDR2 ANQGSEA. This CDR3 region has 12 residues. Trimming cost V 7 bases and J 1 base, with 10 bases left between them. Here the CDR3 reads CSARDTNTEAFF. CDR3 nucleotides: TGCAGCGCTAGGGACACGAACACTGAAGCTTTCTTT.

In this sample, this clone is large (0.1 to 1%). V usage is TRBV9 and J usage is TRBJ1-1; D might be TRBD1 (6 bases). CDR1 is SGDLS and CDR2 is YYNGEE in the germline V gene. The length of the CDR3 is 15 residues. The germline V and J ends were trimmed by 5 bases and 3 bases, with 17 bases remaining between them. The CDR3 coding sequence is TGTGCCAGCAGTAAACAGGGAATAGAGGACACTGAAGCTTTCTTT. It is translated as CASSKQGIEDTEAFF. Using reference TRBV9 and TRBJ1-1 for the parts outside the CDR3, the full variable domain is DSGVTQTPKHLITATGQRVTLRCSPRSGDLSVYWYQQSLDQGLQFLIQYYNGEERAKGNILERFSAQQFPDLHSELNLSSLELGDSALYFCASSKQGIEDTEAFFGQGTRLTVV.

The chain joins TRBV18 to TRBJ2-5; 8 positions agree with TRBD1. The V gene's germline CDR1 is KGHSH and CDR2 LQKENI. The V segment lost 6 bases and the J segment 5 bases; nucleotides outside the gene matches: 8. CDR3 length: 14 residues. CDR3 in amino acids: CASSPDRVRETQYF. CDR3 DNA sequence: TGTGCCAGCTCGCCGGACAGGGTACGGGAGACCCAGTACTTC.

V usage is TRBV4-1 and J usage is TRBJ2-2, with 7 bases matching TRBD1. From germline, CDR1 is MGHRA and CDR2 YSYEKL. The CDR3 is made up of 17 amino acids. V was clipped by 0 bases and J by 3 bases; unmatched bases: 7. The CDR3 is CASSQDPAQGHTGELFF. Here the CDR3 DNA reads TGCGCCAGCAGCCAAGATCCTGCACAGGGGCACACCGGGGAGCTGTTTTTT.

V is TRBV4-2 and J is TRBJ1-5, with TRBD1 as a possible D gene (6 bases). This CDR3 contains 14 residues. Trimming removed 1 base at V and 5 bases at J, with 9 bases between. Germline V CDR1 and CDR2: LGHNA, YNFKEQ. In DNA form, the CDR3 reads TGTGCCAGCAGCCAAGGCAGGGGTGATCAGCCCCAGCATTTT. This sequence encodes CASSQGRGDQPQHF.

The chain has TRBV6-5 and TRBJ1-2; 8 bases fit TRBD1. Trimming cost V 2 bases and J 10 bases; bases outside gene matches: 6. The germline gives CDR1 MNHEY, CDR2 SVGAGI. This CDR3 comprises 13 residues. The CDR3 sequence is CASSYQDREDYTF. In DNA form, the CDR3 reads TGTGCCAGCAGTTACCAGGACAGGGAGGACTACACCTTC.